The clone carrying this TCR beta chain was picked up a small number of times. Its antigen is as yet unknown. Isolated RNA was reverse transcribed into cDNA used as the sequencing template. Sequenced by immunoSEQ multiplex PCR; TCRdb stores in-frame clones only, minus some. The sample contains some 200,000 clones, approximately 40% of which appear only once. The data derive from a study of CD8+ T cells in alopecia areata. Findings and caveats of the study: The treated group had a single nonresponder, limiting CD8+ expansion-response conclusions.

V shed 3 bases and J shed 2 bases, with 19 bases lying between them. CDR1 is LGHNA, CDR2 YNFKEQ, per germline. The CDR3 consists of 17 residues. This sample's treatment: oral pan-JAK inhibitor, 5-10 mg twice daily. Punch biopsies of lesional scalp, plus peripheral blood, were taken from alopecia areata patients. The material was CD4+ T cells sorted from blood, obtained at roughly week 38, from a patient treated with tofacitinib. The chain couples TRBV4-2 to TRBJ1-2; D is undetermined. The origin of this receptor is a human donor with alopecia areata. CDR3 sequence (DNA): TGTGCCAGCAGCCAGCTTAGACGGGAAGGGTCCAACTATGGCTACACCTTC. It is translated as CASSQLRREGSNYGYTF.